Listed below are T cell receptor beta chains from one sample, sequenced in a study of cytomegalovirus exposure and HLA in healthy donors. The assay was immunoSEQ multiplex PCR, and TCRdb's table has in-frame clones only and misses some. Of over 65,000 clones in the sample, 67% were seen once. The sequencing input was PBMCs. These receptors came from a woman between 45 and 65 years old in good health and CMV-seropositive. The CDR3 runs from the conserved cysteine through the conserved F or W. The order of the fields is V gene, clone size, D gene, J gene, CDR3 DNA, CDR3 protein. A D gene is named only where the DNA matches it firmly. Size is stated for part of the rows, as once, few or many counts, or as a class when the clone is expanded.

V: TRBV15; size: few; D: -; J: TRBJ2-3; DNA: TGTGCCACCAGCAGAACGGTTCGGGATACGCAGTATTTT; CDR3: CATSRTVRDTQYF
V: TRBV15; size: -; D: TRBD1; J: TRBJ1-2; DNA: TGTGCCACCGTCCCGGGACAGGGGGCGGCGACCTATGGCTACACCTTC; CDR3: CATVPGQGAATYGYTF
V: TRBV2; size: few; D: TRBD1; J: TRBJ2-1; DNA: TGTGCCAGCAGGGGGGGACAGGAGGGGCAGTTCTTC; CDR3: CASRGGQEGQFF
V: TRBV9; size: once; D: -; J: TRBJ2-3; DNA: TGTGCCAGCAGCGTAGCAGGGACACGATCCCTCGGGGATACGCAGTATTTT; CDR3: CASSVAGTRSLGDTQYF
V: TRBV10-3; size: -; D: -; J: TRBJ1-2; DNA: TGTGCCATCAGTGGTGGGGGGGGCCAATACAATGGCTACACCTTC; CDR3: CAISGGGGQYNGYTF
V: TRBV9; size: -; D: -; J: TRBJ1-1; DNA: TGTGCCAGCAGCGTACCAGGGGACACTGAAGCTTTCTTT; CDR3: CASSVPGDTEAFF
V: TRBV29-1; size: -; D: -; J: TRBJ2-5; DNA: TGCAGCTTCGCCAGGGTCGGAGAGACCCAGTACTTC; CDR3: CSFARVGETQYF
V: TRBV29-1; size: -; D: TRBD1; J: TRBJ1-1; DNA: TGCAGCGTTGTGAAAACCGACAGGGGCGCTGAAGCTTTCTTT; CDR3: CSVVKTDRGAEAFF
V: TRBV13; size: -; D: -; J: TRBJ2-2; DNA: TGTGCCAGCAGCCCACGCGGGGCCGGGGAGCTGTTTTTT; CDR3: CASSPRGAGELFF
V: TRBV9; size: -; D: TRBD1; J: TRBJ1-2; DNA: TGTGCCAGCAGCGTAGCTGGGACAGGGGTTAACTATGGCTACACCTTC; CDR3: CASSVAGTGVNYGYTF
V: TRBV5-1; size: -; D: -; J: TRBJ1-1; DNA: TGCGCCAGCAGCTTAGGGAGGGTCGCTGAAGCTTTCTTT; CDR3: CASSLGRVAEAFF
V: TRBV6-5; size: -; D: -; J: TRBJ1-5; DNA: TGTGCCAGCAGATACCCACACAGGGAGAATCAGCCCCAGCATTTT; CDR3: CASRYPHRENQPQHF
V: TRBV2; size: -; D: -; J: TRBJ1-5; DNA: TGTGCCAGCAGTGAAAGTAACGCCAAGGGGCAGCCCCAGCATTTT; CDR3: CASSESNAKGQPQHF
V: TRBV19; size: -; D: -; J: TRBJ2-5; DNA: TGTGCCAGTAGTATAGGTGAGGGAGAGACCCAGTACTTC; CDR3: CASSIGEGETQYF
V: TRBV6-1; size: few; D: TRBD1; J: TRBJ1-5; DNA: TGTGCCACCTGGGGACAGGGGGGACAGCCCCAGCATTTT; CDR3: CATWGQGGQPQHF
V: TRBV28; size: few; D: TRBD1; J: TRBJ1-2; DNA: TGTGCCAGCAGCGGACAGGGTCTTTATGATGGCTACACCTTC; CDR3: CASSGQGLYDGYTF
V: TRBV7-2; size: -; D: -; J: TRBJ1-3; DNA: TGTGCCAGCAGCTTAGATTCAGGCCCTGGAAACACCATATATTTT; CDR3: CASSLDSGPGNTIYF
V: TRBV19; size: once; D: -; J: TRBJ1-1; DNA: TGTGCCAGTAGTGGAGGGAAGGCTGAAGCTTTCTTT; CDR3: CASSGGKAEAFF
V: TRBV14; size: -; D: -; J: TRBJ1-4; DNA: TGTGCCAGCAGCCATTACCGGGAAAAACTGTTTTTT; CDR3: CASSHYREKLFF
V: TRBV9; size: -; D: -; J: TRBJ2-7; DNA: TGTGCCAGCAGCGCACACCCCGACAGGAACTCCTACGAGCAGTACTTC; CDR3: CASSAHPDRNSYEQYF